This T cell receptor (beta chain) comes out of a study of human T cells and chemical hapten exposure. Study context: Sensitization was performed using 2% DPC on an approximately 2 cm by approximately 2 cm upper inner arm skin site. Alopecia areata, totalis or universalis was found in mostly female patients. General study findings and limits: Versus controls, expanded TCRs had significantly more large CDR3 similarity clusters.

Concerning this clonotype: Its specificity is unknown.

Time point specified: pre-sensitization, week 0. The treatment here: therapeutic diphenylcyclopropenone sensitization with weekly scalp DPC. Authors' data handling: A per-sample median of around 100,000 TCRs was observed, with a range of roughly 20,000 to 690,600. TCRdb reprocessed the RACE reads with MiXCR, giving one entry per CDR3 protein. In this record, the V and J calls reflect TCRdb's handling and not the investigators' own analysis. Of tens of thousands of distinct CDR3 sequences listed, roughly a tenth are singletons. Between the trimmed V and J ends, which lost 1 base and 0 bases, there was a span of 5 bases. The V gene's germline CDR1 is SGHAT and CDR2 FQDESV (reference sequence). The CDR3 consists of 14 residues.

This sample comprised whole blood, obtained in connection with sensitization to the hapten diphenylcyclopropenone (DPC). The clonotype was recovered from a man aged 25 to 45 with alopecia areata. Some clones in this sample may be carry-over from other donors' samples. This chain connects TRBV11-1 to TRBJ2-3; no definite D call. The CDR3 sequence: CASSLDTSTDTQYF. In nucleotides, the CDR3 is TGTGCCAGCAGCTTAGATACGAGCACAGATACGCAGTATTTT.